The clone carrying this T cell receptor beta chain was observed a few times. Sampling about 9.7 ml of fresh peripheral blood provided the PBMCs. RNA transcripts provided the template for amplifying TCR beta CDR3 regions. HTBI-primed first-round RT-PCR preceded second-round multiplex PCR. MiXCR, applied by TCRdb to the multiplex PCR reads, yields one record per CDR3 protein. The sample shows about 480,000 distinct CDR3 sequences, approximately 15% of them seen only once. The sample is drawn from a study of Graves' ophthalmopathy and Graves' hyperthyroidism. The V gene's germline CDR1 is MGHRA and CDR2 YSYEKL. The CDR3 spans 14 residues. V was pared by 2 bases and J by 0 bases, with 8 bases between.

The source material was blood. The genes are TRBV4-1 and TRBJ2-7; D unclear. The sequence came from a woman between 25 and 40 years old with Graves' ophthalmopathy. CDR3: CASSQPGLSYEQYF. DNA of the CDR3: TGCGCCAGCAGCCAACCGGGCCTCTCCTACGAGCAGTACTTC.